A single T cell receptor beta chain is shown here with its context. This entry comes from a study of identical twins. A universal primer site arose from template switching, and cDNA bore unique molecular identifiers. TCRdb reprocessed the 5' RACE reads via MiXCR and lists one record per CDR3 protein. The sample contains approximately 530,000 distinct CDR3 sequences, about a fifth of which appear only once. The CDR3 has 13 residues. Trimming removed 1 base at V and 4 bases at J, with 6 bases between. Germline loops: CDR1 SEHNR, CDR2 FQNEAQ (reference sequence). Donors were all healthy Caucasians. These records were also assigned to another study, of yellow fever vaccine responses in identical twins. As reported in that work: Vaccine-induced T cell responses in twins were reportedly observed to appear partly convergent, partly personalized.

The sample comprised CD4+ T cells sorted from blood. The receptor's source is a young woman in good health. V is TRBV7-9 and J is TRBJ2-3; D remains ambiguous. The CDR3 DNA sequence: TGTGCCAGCAGCTTAGTAGATTCAGATACGCAGTATTTT. This codes for CASSLVDSDTQYF.